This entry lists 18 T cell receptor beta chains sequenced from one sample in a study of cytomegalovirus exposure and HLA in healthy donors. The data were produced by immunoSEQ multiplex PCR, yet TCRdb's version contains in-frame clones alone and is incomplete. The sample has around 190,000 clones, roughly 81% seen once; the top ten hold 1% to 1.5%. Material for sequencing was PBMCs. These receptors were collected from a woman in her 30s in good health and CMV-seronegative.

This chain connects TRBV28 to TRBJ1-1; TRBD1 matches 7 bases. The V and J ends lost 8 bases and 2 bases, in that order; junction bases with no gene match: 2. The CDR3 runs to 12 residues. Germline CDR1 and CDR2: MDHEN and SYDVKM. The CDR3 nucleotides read TGTGCCAGCGGACAGGTCAACACTGAAGCTTTCTTT. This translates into CASGQVNTEAFF.

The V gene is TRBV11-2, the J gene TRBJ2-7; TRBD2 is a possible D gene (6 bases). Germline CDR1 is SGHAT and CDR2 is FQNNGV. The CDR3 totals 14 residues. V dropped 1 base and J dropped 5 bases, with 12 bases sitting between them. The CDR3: CASSLGVGGNEQYF. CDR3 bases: TGTGCCAGCAGCTTAGGGGTGGGGGGTAACGAGCAGTACTTC.

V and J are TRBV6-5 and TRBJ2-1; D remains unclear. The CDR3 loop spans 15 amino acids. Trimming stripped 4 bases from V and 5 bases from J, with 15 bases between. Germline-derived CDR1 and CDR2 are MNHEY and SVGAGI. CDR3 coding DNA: TGTGCCAGCAGTTTCATCAGCGCGAGTCACAATGAGCAGTTCTTC. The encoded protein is CASSFISASHNEQFF.

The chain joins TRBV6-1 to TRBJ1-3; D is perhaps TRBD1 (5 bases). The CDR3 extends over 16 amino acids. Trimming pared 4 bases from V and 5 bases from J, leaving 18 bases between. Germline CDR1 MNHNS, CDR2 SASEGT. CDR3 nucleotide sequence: TGTGCCAGCAGTGTTCCCGGGCAGGGCGGTAGAAACACCATATATTTT. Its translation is CASSVPGQGGRNTIYF.

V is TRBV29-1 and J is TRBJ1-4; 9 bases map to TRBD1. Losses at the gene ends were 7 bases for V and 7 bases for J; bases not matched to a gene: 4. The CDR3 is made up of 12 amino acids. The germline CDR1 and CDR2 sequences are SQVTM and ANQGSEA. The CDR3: CSGQTGGEKLFF. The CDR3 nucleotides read TGCAGCGGCCAGACAGGGGGTGAAAAACTGTTTTTT.

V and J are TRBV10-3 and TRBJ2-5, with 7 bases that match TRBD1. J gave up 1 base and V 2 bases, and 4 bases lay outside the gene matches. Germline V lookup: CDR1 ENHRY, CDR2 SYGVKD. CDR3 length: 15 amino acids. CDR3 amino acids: CAISERDSGQETQYF. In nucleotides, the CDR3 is TGTGCCATCAGTGAGAGGGACAGCGGCCAAGAGACCCAGTACTTC.

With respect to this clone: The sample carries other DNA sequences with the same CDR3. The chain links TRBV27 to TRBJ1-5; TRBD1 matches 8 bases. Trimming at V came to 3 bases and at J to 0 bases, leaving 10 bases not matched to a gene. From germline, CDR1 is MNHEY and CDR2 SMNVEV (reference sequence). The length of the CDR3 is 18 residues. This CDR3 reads CASSFRQGAGYSNQPQHF. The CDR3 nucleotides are TGTGCCAGCAGTTTTCGTCAGGGGGCGGGATATAGCAATCAGCCCCAGCATTTT.

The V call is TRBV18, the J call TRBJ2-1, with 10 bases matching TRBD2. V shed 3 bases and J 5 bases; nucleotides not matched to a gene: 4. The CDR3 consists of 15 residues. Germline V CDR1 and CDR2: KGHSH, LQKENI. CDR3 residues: CASSPPLAGDNEQFF. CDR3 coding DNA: TGTGCCAGCTCACCCCCTCTAGCGGGAGACAATGAGCAGTTCTTC.

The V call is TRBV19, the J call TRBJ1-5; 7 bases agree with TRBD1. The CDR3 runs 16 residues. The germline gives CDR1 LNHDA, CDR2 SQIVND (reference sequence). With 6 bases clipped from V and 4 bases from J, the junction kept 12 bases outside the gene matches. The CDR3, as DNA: TGTGCCAGTAGCCTAACAGGGGACGCCCTGAATCAGCCCCAGCATTTT. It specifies CASSLTGDALNQPQHF. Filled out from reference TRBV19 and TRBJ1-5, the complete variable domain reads DGGITQSPKYLFRKEGQNVTLSCEQNLNHDAMYWYRQDPGQGLRLIYYSQIVNDFQKGDIAEGYSVSREKKESFPLTVTSAQKNPTAFYLCASSLTGDALNQPQHFGDGTRLSIL.

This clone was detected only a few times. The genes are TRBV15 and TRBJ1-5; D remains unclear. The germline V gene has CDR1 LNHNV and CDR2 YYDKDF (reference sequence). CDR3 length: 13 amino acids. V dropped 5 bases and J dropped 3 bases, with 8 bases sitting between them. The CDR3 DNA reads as TGTGCCACCAGCGTACAAAACAATCAGCCCCAGCATTTT. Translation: CATSVQNNQPQHF.

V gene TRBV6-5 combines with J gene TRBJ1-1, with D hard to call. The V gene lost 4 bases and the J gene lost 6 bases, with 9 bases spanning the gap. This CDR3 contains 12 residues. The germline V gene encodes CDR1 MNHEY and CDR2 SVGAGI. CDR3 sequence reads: CASSLSGSEAFF. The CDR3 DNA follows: TGTGCCAGCAGTTTGTCCGGGTCTGAAGCTTTCTTT.

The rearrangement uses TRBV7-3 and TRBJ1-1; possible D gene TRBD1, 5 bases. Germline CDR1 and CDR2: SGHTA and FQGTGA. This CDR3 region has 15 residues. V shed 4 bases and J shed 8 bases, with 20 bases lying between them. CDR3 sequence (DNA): TGTGCCAGCAGCTCTAAAGGCGGCAGGGTGGGCGAAGCTTTCTTT. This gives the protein CASSSKGGRVGEAFF.

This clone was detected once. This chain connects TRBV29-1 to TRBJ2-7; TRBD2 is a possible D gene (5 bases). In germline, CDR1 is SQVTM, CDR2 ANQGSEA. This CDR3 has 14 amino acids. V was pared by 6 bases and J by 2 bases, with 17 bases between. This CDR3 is CSVVPRLAPYEQYF. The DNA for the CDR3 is TGCAGCGTCGTCCCTAGGCTAGCCCCCTACGAGCAGTACTTC.

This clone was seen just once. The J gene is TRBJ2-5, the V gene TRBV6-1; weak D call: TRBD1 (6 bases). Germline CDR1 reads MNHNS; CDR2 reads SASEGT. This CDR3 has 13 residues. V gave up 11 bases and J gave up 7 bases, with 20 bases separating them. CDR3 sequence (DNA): TGTGCCCACCATACTATGGGGGCAGCGACCCAGTACTTC. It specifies CAHHTMGAATQYF.

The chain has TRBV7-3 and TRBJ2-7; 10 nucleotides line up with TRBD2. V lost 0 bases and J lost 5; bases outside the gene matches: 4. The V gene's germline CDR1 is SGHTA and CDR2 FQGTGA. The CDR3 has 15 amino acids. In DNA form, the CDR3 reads TGTGCCAGCAGCTTAACCCCGCTAGCGGGGGACGAGCAGTACTTC. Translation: CASSLTPLAGDEQYF.

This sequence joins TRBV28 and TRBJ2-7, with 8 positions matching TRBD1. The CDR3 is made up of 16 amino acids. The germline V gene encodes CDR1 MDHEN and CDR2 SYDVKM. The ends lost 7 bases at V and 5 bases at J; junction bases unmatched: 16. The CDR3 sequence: CASNRLQGVPPNEQYF. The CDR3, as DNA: TGTGCCAGCAATCGCTTACAGGGGGTCCCTCCCAACGAGCAGTACTTC.

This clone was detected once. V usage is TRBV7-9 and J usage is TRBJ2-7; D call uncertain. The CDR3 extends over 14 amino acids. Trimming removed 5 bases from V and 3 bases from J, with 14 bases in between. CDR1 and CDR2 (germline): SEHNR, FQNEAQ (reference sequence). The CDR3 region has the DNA TGTGCCAGCAGCCCCAGTGGCCGTCTCTACGAGCAGTACTTC. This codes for CASSPSGRLYEQYF.

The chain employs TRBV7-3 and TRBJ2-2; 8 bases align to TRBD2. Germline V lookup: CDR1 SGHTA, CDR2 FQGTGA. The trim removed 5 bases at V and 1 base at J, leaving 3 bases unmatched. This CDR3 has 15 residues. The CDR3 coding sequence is TGTGCCAGCAGCCCAGCGGGAGAGAACACCGGGGAGCTGTTTTTT. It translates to CASSPAGENTGELFF.